The clone carrying this T cell receptor beta chain was seen just once. Its matching antigen is unknown. This sample was taken from a study of T cells after yellow fever vaccination. Study findings and constraints: CD4 and CD8 compartments shared a small share of clonotypes, likely from convergent recombination. Weaker, the secondary response had a peak occurring faster, on day 5 versus 15.

5'RACE template switching added a universal primer site and UMIs to TCR cDNA. TCRdb re-called the 5' RACE reads with MiXCR, one entry per CDR3 protein. The repertoire holds just under 600,000 distinct CDR3 sequences, with 13% as singletons. Trimming took off 4 bases at V and 7 bases at J, with 14 bases between the two ends. Germline V gene sequence: CDR1 SGHTA, CDR2 FQGNSA. The CDR3 has 14 amino acids. The source of this sequence is a man younger than 45 who received the YFV17D yellow fever vaccine. This rearrangement joins TRBV7-2 to TRBJ2-1; D possibly uses TRBD1 or TRBD2 (5 bases each). Sequenced material: PBMCs, taken on the day of the yellow fever booster vaccination. The CDR3 DNA is TGTGCCAGCAGCTCGTTCGGGGCGAGGAATGAGCAGTTCTTC. The encoded protein is CASSSFGARNEQFF.